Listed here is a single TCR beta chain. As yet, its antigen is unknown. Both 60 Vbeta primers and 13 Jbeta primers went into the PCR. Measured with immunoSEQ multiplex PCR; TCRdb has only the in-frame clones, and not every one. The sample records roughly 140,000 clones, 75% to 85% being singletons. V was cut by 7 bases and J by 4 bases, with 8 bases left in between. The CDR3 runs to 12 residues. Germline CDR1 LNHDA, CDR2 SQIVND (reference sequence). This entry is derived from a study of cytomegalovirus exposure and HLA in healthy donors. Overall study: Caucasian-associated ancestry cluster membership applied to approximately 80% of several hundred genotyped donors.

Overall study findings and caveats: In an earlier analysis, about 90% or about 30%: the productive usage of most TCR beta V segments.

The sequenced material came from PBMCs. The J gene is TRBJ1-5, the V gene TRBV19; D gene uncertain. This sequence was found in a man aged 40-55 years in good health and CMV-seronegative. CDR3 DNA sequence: TGTGCCAGTACCCCGGGGAATCAGCCCCAGCATTTT. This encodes CASTPGNQPQHF.